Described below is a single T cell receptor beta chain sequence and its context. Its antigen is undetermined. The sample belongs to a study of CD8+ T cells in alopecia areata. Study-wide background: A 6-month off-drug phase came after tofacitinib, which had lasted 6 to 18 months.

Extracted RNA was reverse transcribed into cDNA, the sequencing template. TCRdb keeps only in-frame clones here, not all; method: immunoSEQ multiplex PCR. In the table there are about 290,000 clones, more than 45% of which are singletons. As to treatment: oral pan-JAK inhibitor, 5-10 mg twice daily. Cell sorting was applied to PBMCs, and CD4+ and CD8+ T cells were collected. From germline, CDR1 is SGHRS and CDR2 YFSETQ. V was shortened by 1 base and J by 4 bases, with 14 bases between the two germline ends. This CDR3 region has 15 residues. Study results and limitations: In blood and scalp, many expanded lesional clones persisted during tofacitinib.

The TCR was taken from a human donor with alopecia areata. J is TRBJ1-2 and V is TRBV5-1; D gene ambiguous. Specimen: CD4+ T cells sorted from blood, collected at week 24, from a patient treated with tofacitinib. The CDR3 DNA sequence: TGCGCCAGCAGCTTGTTGCCCTCCGGCGGCTATGGCTACACCTTC. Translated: CASSLLPSGGYGYTF. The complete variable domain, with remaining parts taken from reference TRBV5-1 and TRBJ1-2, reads KAGVTQTPRYLIKTRGQQVTLSCSPISGHRSVSWYQQTPGQGLQFLFEYFSETQRNKGNFPGRFSGRQFSNSRSEMNVSTLELGDSALYLCASSLLPSGGYGYTFGSGTRLTVV.